This T cell receptor (beta chain) appears in the sequencing data of a study of OX40 agonist ivuxolimab in advanced cancers. A note on the overall study: The costimulatory receptor OX40 (CD134) was targeted by ivuxolimab, a fully human IgG2 agonistic monoclonal antibody. Intravenous ivuxolimab was administered to patients every 2 weeks at six dose levels: 0.01, 0.1, 0.3, 1.5, 3 and 10 mg/kg. Of the approximately 53 patients in dose escalation, about 20 had hepatocellular carcinoma, around 15 had melanoma, 9 had renal cell carcinoma and 9 had head and neck cancer. A male proportion of around 80% and a mean age of 60 years, ranging from about 23 to 79, were recorded for the dose-escalation cohort. Patients were allowed to have had prior anti-PD-1, anti-PD-L1 or anti-CTLA-4 therapy, and roughly two fifths of the dose-escalation patients had been treated with checkpoint inhibitors. Partial responses occurred in three dose-escalation patients: two with cutaneous melanoma and one with hepatocellular carcinoma. The purpose of peripheral TCRbeta sequencing was to test whether ivuxolimab changed TCR sequence diversity and led to clonal T-cell expansion. The monotherapy dose-escalation portion (N of about 47 patients) of the phase I ivuxolimab trial is reported in the paper. What the authors observed across the whole study: At doses from 0.1 to 3.0 mg/kg, clonal expansion was seen in both CD4+ and CD8+ blood T cells between baseline and week 6. The antigen specificity of the peripheral T cells that underwent clonal expansion was not determined. In partial responders in the 0.1-3.0 mg/kg groups, normalized peripheral clonal expansion was found to be among the lowest, especially among CD8+ T cells. Low levels of normalized T-cell clonal expansion were also shown by some nonresponding patients. After ivuxolimab, expanded clones were on average more numerous among CD8+ T cells than among CD4+ T cells.

The trial excluded patients who had a history of autoimmune disease or who were on systemic immunosuppression. Peripheral blood for TCR sequencing was drawn from every dose cohort at baseline, at cycle 4 day 1 and at cycle 7 day 1. Samples were obtained from an open-label, multicenter, first-in-human phase I dose-escalation trial of ivuxolimab. Adults with locally advanced or metastatic melanoma, renal cell carcinoma, hepatocellular carcinoma or head and neck squamous cell carcinoma were enrolled in the trial. Before TCR sequencing, CD4+ T cells and CD8+ T cells were sorted from peripheral blood as separate populations. On this clone itself: Its antigen remains unidentified. The input lacks base qualities; no much larger clone sits a single base away.

In the germline V gene, CDR1 corresponds to SGHAT and CDR2 to FQNNGV. The germline V and J ends show losses of 5 bases and 3 bases respectively, and no gene match explains 4 bases of the junction. Measured from the cysteine to the phenylalanine, the CDR3 is 16 residues long. The retained sequence is limited to the CDR3, 48 bases, with the frame set at the first base. Genomic DNA was extracted from sorted cells for sequencing of the TCRbeta CDR3 region. TCRbeta CDR3 regions were sequenced using the immunoSEQ Assay. The immuneACCESS repertoire file appears here via TCRdb, limited to in-frame rearrangements. These files lack a portion of the clones; in checked studies, under half of the deficit traces to unresolved V genes, and the cause of the others is not known. The sample table shows 30,000 to 40,000 clones, and roughly 84% are seen once. The top ten constitute 1.5% to 2% of the sample.

This chain is built from TRBV11-2 and TRBJ2-1; 13 central nucleotides agree with TRBD2. Sample: CD4+ or CD8+ T cells sorted from blood, taken in a trial of the OX40 agonist ivuxolimab. The sequence was collected from an adult with an advanced solid tumor such as melanoma, head and neck, liver or kidney cancer. The CDR3 region has the sequence CASSATSGGFYNEQFF. The nucleotides read TGTGCCAGCAGCGCGACTAGCGGGGGGTTCTACAATGAGCAGTTCTTC.